This T cell receptor (beta chain) came from a study of shared T cell receptors in the human thymus. Assay: immunoSEQ multiplex PCR; the TCRdb copy retains only in-frame clones and omits some. Here the sample spans 700,000 or so clones, 70% to 90% being singletons. The CDR3 is 14 residues long. Germline V gene lookup returns CDR1 MNHEY and CDR2 SMNVEV (reference sequence). Trimming removed 6 bases from V and 7 bases from J; junction bases left unmatched: 7. The sample was also linked to a second study, of human thymus T cells.

The sequenced sample consisted of thymocytes. The chain employs TRBV27 and TRBJ1-4, with TRBD1 matching 8 bases. The clonotype originates from a girl in the first two years of life with a congenital heart defect. CDR3 nucleotides: TGTGCCAGCAGCCCAGGGGGCGCGGGTGAAAAACTGTTTTTT. Its protein product is CASSPGGAGEKLFF.